This TCR beta chain was observed in a study of T-cell reconstitution after alpha-beta-depleted transplantation in children. This clonotype came up many times. Its antigen is as yet unknown. Study-wide findings and caveats: About two months after transplant, alpha-beta T cells reportedly came from several hundred expanded graft clones. By one year post-transplant, T-cell counts and diversity largely arose from T cells that were newly produced. Surviving recipient cells, namely T cells and thymic progenitors, were the source of high day-60 TCRbeta diversity in some patients.

Unique molecular identifiers were used to barcode this TCRbeta library. TCRdb called the PCR reads again in MiXCR, with one record for every CDR3 protein. The sample consists of approximately 240,000 distinct CDR3 sequences, under 13% of them appearing once. Trimming at V came to 3 bases and at J to 5 bases, leaving 3 bases not matched to a gene. CDR3 length: 14 residues. The germline V gene encodes CDR1 ENHRY and CDR2 SYGVKD. The sample here was PBMCs, taken before TCRalphabeta/CD19-depleted stem cell transplant. This clonotype was sampled from a child under two years old with acute myeloid leukemia, due to receive a stem cell transplant. This chain joins TRBV10-3 and TRBJ2-5; 10 positions match TRBD1. In nucleotides, the CDR3 is TGTGCCATCAGTGACCCGGGACAGGGGGAGACCCAGTACTTC. Its protein is CAISDPGQGETQYF.